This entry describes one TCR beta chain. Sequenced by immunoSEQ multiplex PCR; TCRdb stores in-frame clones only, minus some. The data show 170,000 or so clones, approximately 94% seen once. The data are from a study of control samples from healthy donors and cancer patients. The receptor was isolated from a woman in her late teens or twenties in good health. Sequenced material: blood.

CDR3 protein: CASSSLRGPRRSDEQFF. The CDR3, as DNA: TGTGCCAGCAGTTCCCTAAGGGGCCCCCGCCGTTCCGATGAGCAGTTCTTC. The V gene is TRBV27, the J gene TRBJ2-1; TRBD1 might be the D (5 bases). The CDR3 spans 17 residues. Germline V gene data show CDR1 as MNHEY and CDR2 as SMNVEV (reference sequence). Trimming stripped 4 bases from V and 8 bases from J, with 24 bases between.